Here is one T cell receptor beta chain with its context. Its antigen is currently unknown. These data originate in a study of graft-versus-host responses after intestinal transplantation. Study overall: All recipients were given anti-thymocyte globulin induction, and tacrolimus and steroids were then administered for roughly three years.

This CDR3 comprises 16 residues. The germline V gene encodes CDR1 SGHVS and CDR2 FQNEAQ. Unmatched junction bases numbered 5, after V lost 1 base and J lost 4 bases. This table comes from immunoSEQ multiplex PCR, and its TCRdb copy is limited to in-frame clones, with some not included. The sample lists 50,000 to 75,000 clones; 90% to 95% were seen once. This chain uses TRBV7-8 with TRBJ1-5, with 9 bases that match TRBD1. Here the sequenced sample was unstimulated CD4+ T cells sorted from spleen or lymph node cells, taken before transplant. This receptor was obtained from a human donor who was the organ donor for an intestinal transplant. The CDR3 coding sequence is TGTGCCAGCAGCTTAGAGGGACAGGGAATTAATCAGCCCCAGCATTTT. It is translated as CASSLEGQGINQPQHF.